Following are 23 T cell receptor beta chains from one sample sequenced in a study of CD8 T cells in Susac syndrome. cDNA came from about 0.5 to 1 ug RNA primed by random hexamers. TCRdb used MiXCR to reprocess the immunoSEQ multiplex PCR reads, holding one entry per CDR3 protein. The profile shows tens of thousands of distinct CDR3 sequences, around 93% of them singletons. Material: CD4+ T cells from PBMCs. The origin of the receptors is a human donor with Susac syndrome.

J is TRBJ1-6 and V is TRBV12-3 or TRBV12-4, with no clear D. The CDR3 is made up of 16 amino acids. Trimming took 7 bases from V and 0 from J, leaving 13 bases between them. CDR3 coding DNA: TGTGCCAGCACCCTGAATGTGCTCTCCTATAATTCACCCCTCCACTTT. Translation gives CASTLNVLSYNSPLHF.

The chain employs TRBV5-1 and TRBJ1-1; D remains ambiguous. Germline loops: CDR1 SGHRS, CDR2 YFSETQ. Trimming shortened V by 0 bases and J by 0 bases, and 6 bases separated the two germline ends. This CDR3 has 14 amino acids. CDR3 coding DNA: TGCGCCAGCAGCTTGGGAGCGGTGAACACTGAAGCTTTCTTT. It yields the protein CASSLGAVNTEAFF.

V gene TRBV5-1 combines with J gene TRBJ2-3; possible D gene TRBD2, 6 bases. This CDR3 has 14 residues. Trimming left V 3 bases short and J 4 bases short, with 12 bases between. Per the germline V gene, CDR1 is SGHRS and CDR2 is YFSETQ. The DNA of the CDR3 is TGCGCCAGCAGCTCCCGACTAGATCCAGATACGCAGTATTTT. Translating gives CASSSRLDPDTQYF.

In DNA, the CDR3 is TGTGCCAGCCATGCTAGCGGGGGGATTTCCACAGATACGCAGTATTTT. It codes for CASHASGGISTDTQYF. The chain has TRBV19 and TRBJ2-3, with 11 bases fitting TRBD2. The CDR3 totals 16 residues. V lost 9 bases, J lost 2 bases, and 10 bases stayed unmatched. In germline, CDR1 is LNHDA, CDR2 SQIVND (reference sequence).

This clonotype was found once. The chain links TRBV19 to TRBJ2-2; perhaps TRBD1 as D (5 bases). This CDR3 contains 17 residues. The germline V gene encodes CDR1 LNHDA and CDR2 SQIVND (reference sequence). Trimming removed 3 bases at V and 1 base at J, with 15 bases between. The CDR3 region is CASSIQVGAENTGELFF. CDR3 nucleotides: TGTGCCAGTAGTATTCAGGTAGGGGCGGAGAACACCGGGGAGCTGTTTTTT.

The CDR3 is CASRSQVRPNSPLHF. The CDR3 region has the DNA TGTGCCAGCAGATCCCAGGTCAGGCCGAATTCACCCCTCCACTTT. The chain is built from TRBV28 and TRBJ1-6; D not certain. There are 15 residues in the CDR3. V lost 6 bases and J lost 7, with 16 bases in between. CDR1 is MDHEN, CDR2 SYDVKM, per germline.

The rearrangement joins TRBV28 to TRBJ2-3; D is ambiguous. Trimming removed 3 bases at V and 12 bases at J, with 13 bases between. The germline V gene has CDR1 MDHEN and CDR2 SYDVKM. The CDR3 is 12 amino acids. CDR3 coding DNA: TGTGCCAGCAGTTTGGTCAGACTTTCCCAGTATTTT. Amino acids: CASSLVRLSQYF.

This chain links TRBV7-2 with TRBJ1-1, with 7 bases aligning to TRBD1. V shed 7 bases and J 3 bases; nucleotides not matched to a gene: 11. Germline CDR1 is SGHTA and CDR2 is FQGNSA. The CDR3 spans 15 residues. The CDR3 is CASIQYAGGYTEAFF. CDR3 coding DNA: TGTGCCAGCATCCAGTATGCAGGGGGGTACACTGAAGCTTTCTTT.

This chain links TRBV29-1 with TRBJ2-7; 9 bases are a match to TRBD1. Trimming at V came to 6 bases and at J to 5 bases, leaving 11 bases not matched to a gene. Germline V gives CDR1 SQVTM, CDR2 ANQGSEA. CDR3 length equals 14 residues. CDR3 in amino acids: CSVDKLGQGHEQYF. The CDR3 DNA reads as TGCAGCGTCGATAAGTTGGGACAGGGACACGAGCAGTACTTC.

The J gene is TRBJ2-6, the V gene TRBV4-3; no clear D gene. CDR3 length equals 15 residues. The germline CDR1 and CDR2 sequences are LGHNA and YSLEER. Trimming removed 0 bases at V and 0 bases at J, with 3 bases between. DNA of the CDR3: TGCGCCAGCAGCCAAGAGAGCTCTGGGGCCAACGTCCTGACTTTC. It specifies CASSQESSGANVLTF.

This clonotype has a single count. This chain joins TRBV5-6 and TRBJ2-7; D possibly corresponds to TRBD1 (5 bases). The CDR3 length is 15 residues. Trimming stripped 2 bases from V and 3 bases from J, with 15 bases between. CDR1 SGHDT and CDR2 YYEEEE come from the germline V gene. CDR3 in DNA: TGTGCCAGCAGCTTACCAGGGCTCCCGGACTACGAGCAGTACTTC. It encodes CASSLPGLPDYEQYF.

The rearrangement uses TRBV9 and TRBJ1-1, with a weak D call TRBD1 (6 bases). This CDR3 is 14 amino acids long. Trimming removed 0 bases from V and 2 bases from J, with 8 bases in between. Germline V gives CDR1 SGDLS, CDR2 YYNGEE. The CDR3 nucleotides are TGTGCCAGCAGCGTAGAGGGGGATAACACTGAAGCTTTCTTT. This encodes CASSVEGDNTEAFF. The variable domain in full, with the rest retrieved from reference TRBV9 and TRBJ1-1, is DSGVTQTPKHLITATGQRVTLRCSPRSGDLSVYWYQQSLDQGLQFLIQYYNGEERAKGNILERFSAQQFPDLHSELNLSSLELGDSALYFCASSVEGDNTEAFFGQGTRLTVV.

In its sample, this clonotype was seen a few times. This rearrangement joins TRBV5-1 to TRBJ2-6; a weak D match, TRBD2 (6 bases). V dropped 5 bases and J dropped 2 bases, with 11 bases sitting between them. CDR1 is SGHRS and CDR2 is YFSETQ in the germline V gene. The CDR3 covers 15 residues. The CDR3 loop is CASRVGGTGANVLTF. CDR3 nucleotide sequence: TGCGCCAGCAGAGTCGGGGGTACTGGGGCCAACGTCCTGACTTTC. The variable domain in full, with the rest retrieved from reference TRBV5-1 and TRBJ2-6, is KAGVTQTPRYLIKTRGQQVTLSCSPISGHRSVSWYQQTPGQGLQFLFEYFSETQRNKGNFPGRFSGRQFSNSRSEMNVSTLELGDSALYLCASRVGGTGANVLTFGAGSRLTVL.

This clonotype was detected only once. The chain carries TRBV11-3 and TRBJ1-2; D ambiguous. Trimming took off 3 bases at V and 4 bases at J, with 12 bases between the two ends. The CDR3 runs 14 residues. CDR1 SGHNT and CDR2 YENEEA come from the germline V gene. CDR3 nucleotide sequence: TGTGCCAGCAGCTTGGAAGACCGGAGCTATGGCTACACCTTC. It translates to CASSLEDRSYGYTF.

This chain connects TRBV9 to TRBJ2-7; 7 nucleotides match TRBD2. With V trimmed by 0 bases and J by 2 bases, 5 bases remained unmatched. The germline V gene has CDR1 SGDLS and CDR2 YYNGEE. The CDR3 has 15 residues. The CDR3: CASSVGLAGPYEQYF. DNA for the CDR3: TGTGCCAGCAGCGTAGGGTTAGCGGGTCCCTACGAGCAGTACTTC.

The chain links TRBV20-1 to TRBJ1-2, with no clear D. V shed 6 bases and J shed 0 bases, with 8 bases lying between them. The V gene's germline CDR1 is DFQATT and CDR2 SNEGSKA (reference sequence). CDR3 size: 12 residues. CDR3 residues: CSADTANYGYTF. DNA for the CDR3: TGCAGTGCAGACACAGCTAACTATGGCTACACCTTC.

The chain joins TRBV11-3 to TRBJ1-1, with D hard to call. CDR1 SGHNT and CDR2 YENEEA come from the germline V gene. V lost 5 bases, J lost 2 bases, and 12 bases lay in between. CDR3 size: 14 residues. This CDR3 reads CASSALRPNTEAFF. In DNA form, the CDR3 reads TGTGCCAGCAGCGCCCTGAGGCCCAACACTGAAGCTTTCTTT.

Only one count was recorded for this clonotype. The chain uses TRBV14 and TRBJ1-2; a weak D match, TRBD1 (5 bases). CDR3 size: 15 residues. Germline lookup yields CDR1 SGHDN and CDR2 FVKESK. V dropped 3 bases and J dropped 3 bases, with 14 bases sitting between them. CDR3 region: CASSQGPRGDYGYTF. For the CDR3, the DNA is TGTGCCAGCAGCCAGGGACCTCGCGGGGACTATGGCTACACCTTC. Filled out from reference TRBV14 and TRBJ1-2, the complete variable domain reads EAGVTQFPSHSVIEKGQTVTLRCDPISGHDNLYWYRRVMGKEIKFLLHFVKESKQDESGMPNNRFLAERTGGTYSTLKVQPAELEDSGVYFCASSQGPRGDYGYTFGSGTRLTVV.

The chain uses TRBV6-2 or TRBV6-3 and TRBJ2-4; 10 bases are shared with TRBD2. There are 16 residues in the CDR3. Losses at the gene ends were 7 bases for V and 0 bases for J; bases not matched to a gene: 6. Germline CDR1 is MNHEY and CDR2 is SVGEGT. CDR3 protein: CASTSGGSIAKNIQYF. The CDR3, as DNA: TGTGCCAGCACTAGCGGGGGTTCGATAGCCAAAAACATTCAGTACTTC.

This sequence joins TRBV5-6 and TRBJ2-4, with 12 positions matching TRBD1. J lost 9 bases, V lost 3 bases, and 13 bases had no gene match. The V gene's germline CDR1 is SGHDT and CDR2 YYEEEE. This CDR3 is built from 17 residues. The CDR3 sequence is CASSWTGTGGVPSIQYF. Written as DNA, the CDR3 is TGTGCCAGCAGCTGGACCGGGACAGGGGGCGTTCCCTCCATTCAGTACTTC.

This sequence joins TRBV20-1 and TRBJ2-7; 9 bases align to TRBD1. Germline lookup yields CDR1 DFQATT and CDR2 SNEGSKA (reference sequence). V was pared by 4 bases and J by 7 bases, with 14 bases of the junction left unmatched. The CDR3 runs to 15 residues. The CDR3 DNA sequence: TGCAGTGCTACCCACCGGGACAGGGTTTTCATGGAGCAGTACTTC. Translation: CSATHRDRVFMEQYF.

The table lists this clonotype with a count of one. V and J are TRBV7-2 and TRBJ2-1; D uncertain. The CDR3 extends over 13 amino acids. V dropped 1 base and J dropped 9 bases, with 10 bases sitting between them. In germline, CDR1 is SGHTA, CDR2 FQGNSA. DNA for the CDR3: TGTGCCAGCAGCTTAGGAGTCGCGGTTGAGCAGTTCTTC. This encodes CASSLGVAVEQFF.

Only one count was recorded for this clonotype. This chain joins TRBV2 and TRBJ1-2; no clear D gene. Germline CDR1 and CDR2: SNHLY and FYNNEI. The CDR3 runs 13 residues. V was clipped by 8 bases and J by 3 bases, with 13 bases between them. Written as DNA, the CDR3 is TGTGCCAGCGAAGAATTGGGGTACTATGGCTACACCTTC. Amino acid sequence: CASEELGYYGYTF.